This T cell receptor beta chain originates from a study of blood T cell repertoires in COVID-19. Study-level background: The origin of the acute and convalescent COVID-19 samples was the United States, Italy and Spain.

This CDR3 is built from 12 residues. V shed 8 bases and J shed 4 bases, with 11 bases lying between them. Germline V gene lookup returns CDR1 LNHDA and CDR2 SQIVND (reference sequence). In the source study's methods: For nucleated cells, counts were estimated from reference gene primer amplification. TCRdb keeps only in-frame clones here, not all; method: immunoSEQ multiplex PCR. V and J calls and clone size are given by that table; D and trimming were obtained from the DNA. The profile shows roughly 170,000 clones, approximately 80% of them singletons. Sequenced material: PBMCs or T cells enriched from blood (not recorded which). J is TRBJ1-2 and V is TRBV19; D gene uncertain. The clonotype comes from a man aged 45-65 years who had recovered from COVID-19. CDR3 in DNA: TGTGCCAGTGGACTCTCGGGCTATGGCTACACCTTC. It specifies CASGLSGYGYTF.